Presented here are 11 T cell receptor beta chains from one specimen sequenced in a study of neoadjuvant anti-PD-1 for oral cavity cancer. The protocol was immunoSEQ multiplex PCR, while the TCRdb copy is restricted to in-frame clones and leaves out a portion. Found here are 14,000 to 15,000 clones, just over 70% of them singletons; the top ten hold about 3%. The sample in question was PBMCs, obtained before nivolumab (anti-PD-1) treatment. The source of these receptors is a person between 40 and 85 years old with oral cavity squamous cell carcinoma.

The chain has TRBV27 and TRBJ1-2; tentatively, D is TRBD1 (5 bases). This CDR3 has 12 amino acids. The V and J ends lost 6 bases and 7 bases respectively, with 12 bases between them. Germline V CDR1 and CDR2: MNHEY, SMNVEV (reference sequence). CDR3 protein: CASRAGSGGYTF. CDR3 coding DNA: TGTGCCAGCAGGGCAGGGTCAGGTGGCTACACCTTC.

The CDR3 loop is CASSLSSGDETQYF. The CDR3 nucleotides are TGCGCCAGCAGCTTGAGTTCGGGGGACGAGACCCAGTACTTC. The genes are TRBV5-1 and TRBJ2-5, with D possibly matching TRBD2 (6 bases). The CDR3 has 14 amino acids. Germline loops: CDR1 SGHRS, CDR2 YFSETQ. Trimming stripped 1 base from V and 5 bases from J, with 12 bases between.

This chain joins TRBV4-1 and TRBJ1-2; D remains unclear. CDR1 and CDR2 (germline): MGHRA, YSYEKL. Trimming took 4 bases from V and 0 from J, leaving 12 bases between them. The CDR3 covers 15 residues. CDR3 coding DNA: TGCGCCAGCAGCCTCGGGAGGGTGTCTAACTATGGCTACACCTTC. Translated, it gives CASSLGRVSNYGYTF.

The V call is TRBV10-3, the J call TRBJ2-1, with TRBD2 matching over 14 bases. Germline V gene lookup returns CDR1 ENHRY and CDR2 SYGVKD. Losses at the gene ends were 4 bases for V and 9 bases for J; bases not matched to a gene: 11. CDR3 length equals 17 residues. As DNA, the CDR3 is TGTGCCATCAGTGGCCCCGGGACTAGCGGGGGTATGGTTGAGCAGTTCTTC. This codes for CAISGPGTSGGMVEQFF.

The chain couples TRBV30 to TRBJ1-5; D is unclear. The germline gives CDR1 GTSNPN, CDR2 SVGIG (reference sequence). This CDR3 is built from 13 residues. V was clipped by 7 bases and J by 0 bases, with 10 bases between them. CDR3 loop: CAFTRYSNQPQHF. The CDR3 DNA reads as TGTGCCTTTACGAGGTATAGCAATCAGCCCCAGCATTTT.

The chain combines TRBV10-3 with TRBJ2-1, with 10 positions matching TRBD2. The V gene end was trimmed by 10 bases and the J gene end by 4 bases; junction bases not matched to a gene: 7. The V gene's germline CDR1 is ENHRY and CDR2 SYGVKD. The CDR3 covers 14 residues. CDR3 loop: CATVGTSAYNEQFF. The CDR3 DNA is TGTGCCACCGTTGGGACTAGCGCTTACAATGAGCAGTTCTTC.

Only a few counts were recorded for this clone. The chain uses TRBV2 and TRBJ2-1; no reliable D call. The V gene lost 7 bases and the J gene lost 3 bases, with 13 bases spanning the gap. The germline V gene has CDR1 SNHLY and CDR2 FYNNEI. The CDR3 length is 14 residues. DNA for the CDR3: TGTGCCAGCACCCGGAACCCCCTCTACAATGAGCAGTTCTTC. It specifies CASTRNPLYNEQFF.

This sequence joins TRBV5-1 and TRBJ2-1, with 8 bases lining up with TRBD2. Germline V gene sequence: CDR1 SGHRS, CDR2 YFSETQ. The CDR3 sequence is 17 residues long. The ends lost 3 bases at V and 4 bases at J; junction bases unmatched: 12. CDR3 amino acids: CASSSHGQRGPYNEQFF. The CDR3 DNA reads as TGCGCCAGCAGCTCCCACGGCCAGCGGGGGCCATACAATGAGCAGTTCTTC.

V and J are TRBV27 and TRBJ2-1, with D possibly TRBD1 on 6 matching bases. The V end lost 5 bases, the J end lost 5 bases, and 16 bases lay between the germline ends. Germline V gene data show CDR1 as MNHEY and CDR2 as SMNVEV (reference sequence). The CDR3 sequence is 15 residues long. DNA for the CDR3: TGTGCCAGCAGTGCCGTCCGGGACACCCACAATGAGCAGTTCTTC. This translates into CASSAVRDTHNEQFF.

This rearrangement joins TRBV7-9 to TRBJ1-4, with 9 bases matching TRBD1. This CDR3 contains 16 residues. The junction had 3 bases not matched to a gene; V was cut back by 0 bases and J by 4 bases. CDR1 is SEHNR, CDR2 FQNEAQ, per germline (reference sequence). The DNA for the CDR3 is TGTGCCAGCAGCTTAGCGGGACAGGGCTATAATGAAAAACTGTTTTTT. This encodes CASSLAGQGYNEKLFF.

The V gene is TRBV10-3, the J gene TRBJ1-4; tentative D call: TRBD1 (6 bases). The germline CDR1 and CDR2 sequences are ENHRY and SYGVKD. There are 12 residues in the CDR3. Trimming shortened V by 10 bases and J by 5 bases, and 11 bases separated the two germline ends. The CDR3 bases are TGTGCCACAAGACAGGAAAATGAAAAACTGTTTTTT. Amino acid sequence: CATRQENEKLFF.